Listed below are T cell receptor beta chains from one sample, sequenced in a study of control samples from healthy donors and cancer patients. The table came from immunoSEQ multiplex PCR; TCRdb's copy has only in-frame clones and leaves some out. The data contain about 84,000 clones, 80% to 90% of them seen just once; the ten biggest clones take up 11%. Material: PBMCs. These receptors were taken from a man aged 55 to 69 with head and neck cancer. Both conserved end residues are part of each CDR3. Each record gives: J gene, V gene, clone size, D gene, CDR3 DNA, CDR3 protein. D genes are given only for firm matches. Clone size is given for some rows only: seen once, a few or many times, or a class if the clone is expanded.

J gene: TRBJ2-4
V gene: TRBV28
clone size: NA
D gene: NA
CDR3 DNA: TGTGCCACGTTCGGGACAGCCAAAAACATTCAGTACTTC
CDR3 protein: CATFGTAKNIQYF

J gene: TRBJ2-5
V gene: TRBV5-1
clone size: NA
D gene: TRBD2
CDR3 DNA: TGCGCCAGCAGGGCGGGAGGTGTAGGGGCAGAGACCCAGTACTTC
CDR3 protein: CASRAGGVGAETQYF

J gene: TRBJ1-6
V gene: TRBV7-9
clone size: NA
D gene: NA
CDR3 DNA: TGTGCCAGCAGACCCGGGACCGCGAATTCACCCCTCCACTTT
CDR3 protein: CASRPGTANSPLHF

J gene: TRBJ1-3
V gene: TRBV2
clone size: NA
D gene: NA
CDR3 DNA: TGTGCCAGCATGGCGTCTGGAAACACCATATATTTT
CDR3 protein: CASMASGNTIYF

J gene: TRBJ2-3
V gene: TRBV6-1
clone size: NA
D gene: TRBD2
CDR3 DNA: TGTGCCAGCAGTGAAAAACTAGCGGGATATGACACAGATACGCAGTATTTT
CDR3 protein: CASSEKLAGYDTDTQYF

J gene: TRBJ2-5
V gene: TRBV28
clone size: NA
D gene: TRBD1
CDR3 DNA: TGTGCCAGCAGTCGGGGACAGAAAGAGACCCAGTACTTC
CDR3 protein: CASSRGQKETQYF

J gene: TRBJ2-5
V gene: TRBV3-1/TRBV3-2
clone size: NA
D gene: NA
CDR3 DNA: TGTGCCAGCAGCCAAGGTCCTAGTTTAGAGACCCAGTACTTC
CDR3 protein: CASSQGPSLETQYF

J gene: TRBJ2-1
V gene: TRBV5-1
clone size: NA
D gene: TRBD2
CDR3 DNA: TGCGCCAGCACCGTCACCGGGACTAGCACCAATGAGCAGTTCTTC
CDR3 protein: CASTVTGTSTNEQFF

J gene: TRBJ1-1
V gene: TRBV25-1
clone size: NA
D gene: NA
CDR3 DNA: TGTGCCAGCACCGCCGCAGGGGTGAACACTGAAGCTTTCTTT
CDR3 protein: CASTAAGVNTEAFF

J gene: TRBJ2-3
V gene: TRBV19
clone size: once
D gene: NA
CDR3 DNA: TGTGCCAGTGGGTTCCGGGGCGAGCGATCGCAGTATTTT
CDR3 protein: CASGFRGERSQYF

J gene: TRBJ1-5
V gene: TRBV19
clone size: NA
D gene: TRBD1
CDR3 DNA: TGTGCCAGTAGCATATATGGTCGACAGGGTGATCAGCCCCAGCATTTT
CDR3 protein: CASSIYGRQGDQPQHF

J gene: TRBJ2-7
V gene: TRBV5-4
clone size: NA
D gene: NA
CDR3 DNA: TGTGCCAGCAGCTTTCAACAGGCATCGGGCGAGCAGTACTTC
CDR3 protein: CASSFQQASGEQYF

J gene: TRBJ2-3
V gene: TRBV7-9
clone size: NA
D gene: TRBD2
CDR3 DNA: TGTGCCAGCACCCAGACTAGCGGGAACACAGATACGCAGTATTTT
CDR3 protein: CASTQTSGNTDTQYF

J gene: TRBJ2-2
V gene: TRBV7-9
clone size: once
D gene: NA
CDR3 DNA: TGTGCCAGCAGCTTAGAGCAAACTGGGGAGCTGTTTTTT
CDR3 protein: CASSLEQTGELFF

J gene: TRBJ1-4
V gene: TRBV19
clone size: NA
D gene: NA
CDR3 DNA: TGTGCCAGTAGTATTTCCCTCAACCCCGACGAAAAACTGTTTTTT
CDR3 protein: CASSISLNPDEKLFF

J gene: TRBJ2-7
V gene: TRBV30
clone size: NA
D gene: NA
CDR3 DNA: TGTGCCTGGAGTAGTGGCTACTCCTACGAGCAGTACTTC
CDR3 protein: CAWSSGYSYEQYF

J gene: TRBJ1-6
V gene: TRBV3-1/TRBV3-2
clone size: NA
D gene: TRBD1
CDR3 DNA: TGTGCCAGCAGCCAAGATTCCTGGACAGGTACAAATTCACCCCTCCACTTT
CDR3 protein: CASSQDSWTGTNSPLHF

J gene: TRBJ2-1
V gene: TRBV5-1
clone size: NA
D gene: TRBD1
CDR3 DNA: TGCGCCAGCAGCTCCGGGACAGGGGCGAATGAGCAGTTCTTC
CDR3 protein: CASSSGTGANEQFF

J gene: TRBJ2-1
V gene: TRBV5-5
clone size: NA
D gene: TRBD2
CDR3 DNA: TGTGCCAGCAGCTATCCGGGACTAGCGGTTGAGCAGTTCTTC
CDR3 protein: CASSYPGLAVEQFF

J gene: TRBJ1-2
V gene: TRBV5-5
clone size: NA
D gene: TRBD1
CDR3 DNA: TGTGCCAGCAGTGGTGGGGACAGACGCTATGGCTACACCTTC
CDR3 protein: CASSGGDRRYGYTF

J gene: TRBJ2-5
V gene: TRBV11-2
clone size: NA
D gene: TRBD2
CDR3 DNA: TGTGCCAGCAGCTCTCCCACTAGCGGGAGAGTGGAGACCCAGTACTTC
CDR3 protein: CASSSPTSGRVETQYF

J gene: TRBJ1-2
V gene: TRBV28
clone size: NA
D gene: TRBD1
CDR3 DNA: TGTGCCAGCAGTTTGACCGGGACAGAGGACTTAGACGGCTACACCTTC
CDR3 protein: CASSLTGTEDLDGYTF

J gene: TRBJ2-1
V gene: TRBV28
clone size: NA
D gene: TRBD2
CDR3 DNA: TGTGCCAGCGCCGCCCCGGGATTCAAAACGGGAGGGTTCTACAATGAGCAGTTCTTC
CDR3 protein: CASAAPGFKTGGFYNEQFF

J gene: TRBJ2-1
V gene: TRBV20-1
clone size: NA
D gene: NA
CDR3 DNA: TGCAGTGCCTATGGACTGAACCAGCAGTTCTTC
CDR3 protein: CSAYGLNQQFF

J gene: TRBJ1-1
V gene: TRBV30
clone size: NA
D gene: NA
CDR3 DNA: TGTGCCTGGAGTCCGACGCCGACAGCCACTGAAGCTTTCTTT
CDR3 protein: CAWSPTPTATEAFF

J gene: TRBJ1-6
V gene: TRBV6-6
clone size: NA
D gene: NA
CDR3 DNA: TGTGCCAGCAGTTACTCAGAAGGCAGAGTTAATTCACCCCTCCACTTT
CDR3 protein: CASSYSEGRVNSPLHF

J gene: TRBJ2-1
V gene: TRBV5-4
clone size: NA
D gene: TRBD2
CDR3 DNA: TGTGCCAGCAGCAGTACTAGCGGGACGTCCTACAATGAGCAGTTCTTC
CDR3 protein: CASSSTSGTSYNEQFF

J gene: TRBJ2-2
V gene: TRBV6-5
clone size: NA
D gene: TRBD1
CDR3 DNA: TGTGCCAGCAGTAACGACAGGGGAGGGGAGCTGTTTTTT
CDR3 protein: CASSNDRGGELFF

J gene: TRBJ1-4
V gene: TRBV6-6
clone size: NA
D gene: NA
CDR3 DNA: TGTGCCAGCAGCCACCCCTCAGGGGCAACTAATGAAAAACTGTTTTTT
CDR3 protein: CASSHPSGATNEKLFF

J gene: TRBJ2-2
V gene: TRBV23-1
clone size: once
D gene: TRBD1
CDR3 DNA: TGCGCCAGCAGTCTACCGGGACAGGCAACACCCCTCACCGGGGAGCTGTTTTTT
CDR3 protein: CASSLPGQATPLTGELFF

J gene: TRBJ2-7
V gene: TRBV12-3/TRBV12-4
clone size: NA
D gene: NA
CDR3 DNA: TGTGCCAGCAGTCCGGATCTAGGCGAGCAGTACTTC
CDR3 protein: CASSPDLGEQYF

J gene: TRBJ1-2
V gene: TRBV6-6
clone size: NA
D gene: NA
CDR3 DNA: TGTGCCAGCAGTTATGGGGGGATCTATGGCTACACCTTC
CDR3 protein: CASSYGGIYGYTF

J gene: TRBJ1-2
V gene: TRBV16
clone size: NA
D gene: NA
CDR3 DNA: TGTGCCAGCAGCCCCTTCTTACAGGGTGGTGGCTACACCTTC
CDR3 protein: CASSPFLQGGGYTF

J gene: TRBJ2-5
V gene: TRBV5-4
clone size: NA
D gene: TRBD1
CDR3 DNA: TGTGCCAGCAGCTCCCCGGGACAGATATTGTGGGAGACCCAGTACTTC
CDR3 protein: CASSSPGQILWETQYF

J gene: TRBJ2-1
V gene: TRBV7-2
clone size: few
D gene: NA
CDR3 DNA: TGTGCCAGCAGCCCCCAGTGGCGTGGAGGGAATGAGCAGTTCTTC
CDR3 protein: CASSPQWRGGNEQFF

J gene: TRBJ1-4
V gene: TRBV5-1
clone size: NA
D gene: NA
CDR3 DNA: TGCGCCAGCAGCCTCGGGAACAATGAAAAACTGTTTTTT
CDR3 protein: CASSLGNNEKLFF

J gene: TRBJ2-5
V gene: TRBV30
clone size: NA
D gene: NA
CDR3 DNA: TGTGCCATCGCGTTTAGAGTCGTAGCGGAGACCCAGTACTTC
CDR3 protein: CAIAFRVVAETQYF

J gene: TRBJ2-7
V gene: TRBV5-6
clone size: NA
D gene: NA
CDR3 DNA: TGTGCCAGCAGCTTCGGGGAGTCTCGCGAGCAGTACTTC
CDR3 protein: CASSFGESREQYF

J gene: TRBJ1-5
V gene: TRBV18
clone size: NA
D gene: NA
CDR3 DNA: TGTGCCAGCTCACGTCGGGAGGGTTTGCGCAATCAGCCCCAGCATTTT
CDR3 protein: CASSRREGLRNQPQHF

J gene: TRBJ1-5
V gene: TRBV28
clone size: NA
D gene: NA
CDR3 DNA: TGTGCCAGCAGCGGACAGCTCAATCAGCCCCAGCATTTT
CDR3 protein: CASSGQLNQPQHF

J gene: TRBJ2-7
V gene: TRBV28
clone size: NA
D gene: NA
CDR3 DNA: TGTGCGTCCCTCCGGGACGGCTACGAGCAGTACTTC
CDR3 protein: CASLRDGYEQYF

J gene: TRBJ1-2
V gene: TRBV3-1/TRBV3-2
clone size: NA
D gene: TRBD1
CDR3 DNA: TGTGCCAGCAGCCAAACCCGGACAGGGGGCGGCTATGGCTACACCTTC
CDR3 protein: CASSQTRTGGGYGYTF

J gene: TRBJ2-5
V gene: TRBV5-1
clone size: NA
D gene: NA
CDR3 DNA: TGCGCCAGCAGCTTGTCCGGGACAACACAAGAGACCCAGTACTTC
CDR3 protein: CASSLSGTTQETQYF

J gene: TRBJ2-1
V gene: TRBV27
clone size: NA
D gene: NA
CDR3 DNA: TGTGCCAGCAGTAAACGACAGTTCAATGAGCAGTTCTTC
CDR3 protein: CASSKRQFNEQFF

J gene: TRBJ2-2
V gene: TRBV9
clone size: NA
D gene: TRBD2
CDR3 DNA: TGTGCCAGCAGCGCGACTAGCAACACCGGGGAGCTGTTTTTT
CDR3 protein: CASSATSNTGELFF